A single T cell receptor beta chain is shown here with its context. Its antigen remains unidentified. Base quality data are lacking; no much larger clone is found one base away. The source of the sample is a study of blood T cell repertoires in COVID-19 (dated by TCRdb to 2020 to 2021). Notes on the research overall: Collaborator samples came from the United States, Italy and Spain and covered acute and convalescent phases of COVID-19. The material from the prospective study consisted of cDNA or gDNA derived from T cells, B-cell-depleted T cells, or PBMCs. Subjects who had been exposed to COVID-19, were actively infected with it, or had recovered from it provided the deeply sampled blood TCRbeta repertoires that made up the dataset. The repertoires were made available in a free public database intended to serve as a resource for research on the immune response to SARS-CoV-2. The samples were drawn from the first 160 participants of the ongoing ImmuneRACE study and from about 1,200 subjects provided by 6 global collaborators. Sample metadata almost always included a de-identified subject ID, COVID-19 status, age in years and sex. HLA class I and class II types, where available, came from metadata supplied by the sample provider rather than from assay-based typing.

TCRbeta CDR3 regions were amplified from genomic DNA using the immunoSEQ Assay, a bias-controlled multiplex PCR. Per the source publication's procedure: Nucleated cell counts per sample were estimated from amplification of reference gene primers within the assay. To quantify the absolute abundance of each unique TCRbeta CDR3 rearrangement, sequence reads were collapsed and filtered. For each sample, productive Simpson clonality was calculated by taking the square root of Simpson's diversity index across productive rearrangements. Sourced from immuneACCESS, this table was stored by TCRdb with only in-frame sequences that have V and J called. A share of the clones is absent; for the studies checked, an unresolved V gene accounts for under half, and the remainder has no known explanation. V, J and clone size were drawn from that table, and D and trimming were deduced from the DNA. The sample includes about 100,000 clones, with around 88% observed a single time. The ten largest clonotypes hold around 5% of the sample.

The CDR3 spans 13 residues, from the cysteine through the phenylalanine. The read is trimmed to its CDR3 DNA, 39 bases read in frame from base 1. The CDR1 and CDR2 encoded by the germline V gene (reference sequence) are WNHNN and SYGVQD. Trimming takes 3 bases from V and 1 base from J, and the germline ends sit 7 bases apart. The collaborating institutions used their own protocols to collect whole blood in K2EDTA tubes. Collaborator samples were shipped for TCRbeta analysis as frozen whole blood, isolated PBMCs, or DNA extracted from either sample type. Overall results and qualifications from the work: The amount of clinical and demographic metadata varied by source and participant and was provided uncurated.

The source of this sequence is a human donor in a cohort sampled during active COVID-19. Sequencing used peripheral blood. This receptor chain uses TRBV10-1 and TRBJ2-7, with no confident D gene call. The CDR3 loop reads CASSDRLSYEQYF. The DNA sequence is as follows: TGCGCCAGCAGTGACCGACTGTCCTACGAGCAGTACTTC.